The rows below give T cell receptor beta chains drawn from one sample of a study of blood T cells in healthy people across ages. TCRdb processed the 5' RACE reads anew with MiXCR; each CDR3 protein has one entry. The sample has 700,000 or so distinct CDR3 sequences, 35% to 50% seen once. Sequencing was done on a sample of blood. These receptors were collected from an elderly man in good health. The CDR3 runs from the conserved cysteine through the conserved F or W. The D gene is left open where the match is weak. Clone size is given for some rows only: seen once, a few or many times, or a class if the clone is expanded.

size | D | J | V | CDR3 | DNA
. | TRBD2 | TRBJ2-7 | TRBV30 | CAWSVVAVVAGGPSYNEQYF | TGTGCCTGGAGTGTAGTGGCTGTGGTAGCGGGGGGCCCTTCCTACAATGAGCAGTACTTC
many | . | TRBJ2-7 | TRBV7-2 | CASSPQTGRNYEQYF | TGTGCCAGCAGCCCCCAAACCGGCAGAAACTACGAGCAGTACTTC
. | . | TRBJ1-5 | TRBV2 | CVSRAGVDQPQHF | TGTGTCAGCAGGGCCGGGGTCGATCAGCCCCAGCATTTT
. | . | TRBJ2-7 | TRBV10-2 | CASSDGGDSAEYEQYF | TGCGCCAGCAGTGATGGTGGTGACTCGGCCGAATACGAGCAGTACTTC
many | . | TRBJ1-2 | TRBV6-5 | CATLEGGRDGYTF | TGTGCCACCCTGGAGGGGGGTAGGGATGGCTACACCTTC
. | . | TRBJ2-7 | TRBV6-2/TRBV6-3 | CASSRGDFLGTQYF | TGTGCCAGCAGTAGGGGGGACTTCCTAGGAACCCAGTACTTC
few | TRBD1 | TRBJ2-3 | TRBV5-1 | CASSPPGQGKDTQYF | TGCGCCAGCAGCCCACCGGGACAGGGCAAAGATACGCAGTATTTT
. | TRBD2 | TRBJ2-1 | TRBV20-1 | CSARPAGAGEPNEQFF | TGCAGTGCTAGACCCGCGGGAGCGGGAGAACCCAATGAGCAGTTCTTC
few | TRBD1 | TRBJ2-1 | TRBV6-2/TRBV6-3 | CASKKTGIGHEQFF | TGTGCCAGCAAGAAGACAGGGATTGGACATGAGCAGTTCTTC
. | TRBD1 | TRBJ2-7 | TRBV4-1 | CASSQARDRGYEQYF | TGCGCCAGCAGCCAAGCCCGGGACAGGGGTTACGAGCAGTACTTC
. | . | TRBJ2-1 | TRBV14 | CASSQEVLATIPMGEQFF | TGTGCCAGCAGCCAAGAAGTGCTAGCGACAATCCCCATGGGCGAGCAGTTCTTC
few | . | TRBJ2-3 | TRBV30 | CAWISADTQYF | TGTGCCTGGATTTCGGCAGATACGCAGTATTTT
few | TRBD1 | TRBJ1-5 | TRBV7-9 | CASSLGTGQDQPQHF | TGTGCCAGCAGCTTAGGGACAGGGCAGGATCAGCCCCAGCATTTT
once | TRBD1 | TRBJ2-3 | TRBV11-3 | CASSGTGEVDTQYF | TGTGCCAGCAGCGGGACAGGGGAAGTAGATACGCAGTATTTT
. | TRBD1 | TRBJ1-4 | TRBV4-1 | CASSQSGTGAEKLFF | TGCGCCAGCAGCCAGAGCGGGACAGGGGCTGAAAAACTGTTTTTT
. | TRBD2 | TRBJ2-5 | TRBV5-1 | CASSRGVTSGKETQYF | TGCGCCAGCAGCCGGGGTGTAACTAGCGGTAAAGAGACCCAGTACTTC
few | . | TRBJ1-4 | TRBV12-3/TRBV12-4 | CASSLNYGNNEKLFF | TGTGCCAGCAGTTTAAATTATGGGAATAATGAAAAACTGTTTTTT
. | . | TRBJ1-4 | TRBV3-1 | CASSQEYEKLFF | TGTGCCAGCAGCCAAGAATACGAAAAACTGTTTTTT
. | TRBD1 | TRBJ2-4 | TRBV12-3/TRBV12-4 | CASSGGRGRLNIQYF | TGTGCCAGCAGTGGGGGCAGGGGGCGGTTGAACATTCAGTACTTC
few | TRBD2 | TRBJ2-1 | TRBV28 | CASSLPGGLSNEQFF | TGTGCCAGCAGTTTACCGGGGGGATTGAGCAATGAGCAGTTCTTC
. | . | TRBJ2-3 | TRBV7-9 | CASSPSANTQYF | TGTGCCAGCAGCCCCTCGGCCAATACGCAGTATTTT
. | TRBD1 | TRBJ2-3 | TRBV7-9 | CASTQDRTQYF | TGTGCCAGCACCCAGGACAGGACGCAGTATTTT
. | . | TRBJ2-7 | TRBV7-9 | CASSKDTNSYEQYF | TGTGCCAGCAGCAAGGACACCAACTCCTACGAGCAGTACTTC
many | . | TRBJ2-7 | TRBV27 | CASSQPRTKLYEQYF | TGTGCCAGCAGTCAGCCCCGGACTAAACTTTACGAGCAGTACTTC
few | TRBD2 | TRBJ2-1 | TRBV7-2 | CASSPAGTSGGGNEQFF | TGTGCCAGCAGCCCCGCCGGAACTAGCGGGGGAGGGAATGAGCAGTTCTTC
. | TRBD2 | TRBJ2-1 | TRBV7-2 | CASRYSGSNEQFF | TGTGCCAGCAGATATAGCGGGAGTAATGAGCAGTTCTTC
. | . | TRBJ2-5 | TRBV5-1 | CASSVGGSRETQYF | TGCGCCAGCAGCGTCGGGGGCTCCCGGGAGACCCAGTACTTC
. | . | TRBJ2-1 | TRBV2 | CASSNTGEDNEQFF | TGTGCCAGCAGTAATACAGGGGAGGACAATGAGCAGTTCTTC
. | . | TRBJ2-7 | TRBV5-1 | CASKASTSYEQYF | TGCGCCAGCAAGGCATCCACCTCCTACGAGCAGTACTTC
few | TRBD2 | TRBJ2-5 | TRBV4-2 | CASSQEGTSGKEQYF | TGTGCCAGCAGCCAAGAAGGGACTAGCGGGAAGGAGCAGTACTTC
few | . | TRBJ1-4 | TRBV12-3/TRBV12-4 | CASSLSHEKLFF | TGTGCCAGCAGCTTATCTCATGAAAAACTGTTTTTT
. | TRBD1 | TRBJ1-2 | TRBV5-8 | CASSVGQGGYGYTF | TGTGCCAGCAGCGTTGGACAGGGAGGCTATGGCTACACCTTC
. | TRBD2 | TRBJ2-3 | TRBV12-3/TRBV12-4 | CASSLSGRAFDTQYF | TGTGCCAGCAGTCTTAGCGGGAGGGCCTTTGATACGCAGTATTTT
. | . | TRBJ1-1 | TRBV3-1 | CASSQGTLGAFF | TGTGCCAGCAGCCAAGGTACCTTGGGAGCTTTCTTT
. | . | TRBJ1-3 | TRBV4-3 | CASSPEEGRVTGYTIYF | TGCGCCAGCAGCCCTGAAGAAGGCAGGGTAACTGGCTACACCATATATTTT
. | . | TRBJ2-3 | TRBV20-1 | CSAPFSGADTQYF | TGCAGTGCCCCCTTTAGCGGTGCAGATACGCAGTATTTT
few | . | TRBJ1-2 | TRBV29-1 | CSVYLPGADGYTF | TGCAGCGTCTACCTGCCGGGGGCCGATGGCTACACCTTC
. | . | TRBJ2-3 | TRBV29-1 | CSVDGLTDTQYF | TGCAGCGTTGATGGGTTGACAGATACGCAGTATTTT
few | . | TRBJ1-6 | TRBV7-2 | CASSLRDTGSPLHF | TGTGCCAGCAGCCTTCGGGACACCGGTTCACCCCTCCACTTT
. | . | TRBJ2-7 | TRBV5-1 | CASSLVQGGSYEQYF | TGCGCCAGCAGCTTGGTGCAGGGGGGCTCCTACGAGCAGTACTTC
. | TRBD1 | TRBJ2-1 | TRBV10-3 | CAIRTGTEDNEQFF | TGTGCCATCAGGACCGGGACAGAGGACAATGAGCAGTTCTTC
once | TRBD2 | TRBJ2-1 | TRBV6-4 | CASSEWGGSSLNEQFF | TGTGCCAGCAGTGAATGGGGCGGGAGTTCCCTCAATGAGCAGTTCTTC
few | TRBD2 | TRBJ2-7 | TRBV7-6 | CASSQGLAGGQGEQYF | TGTGCCAGCAGCCAGGGACTAGCGGGAGGCCAGGGCGAGCAGTACTTC
many | TRBD1 | TRBJ2-7 | TRBV6-5 | CASSSLGDRVYEQYF | TGTGCCAGCAGTTCACTCGGGGACAGGGTTTACGAGCAGTACTTC
few | . | TRBJ2-7 | TRBV21-1 | CASSKERGGSYEQYF | TGTGCCAGCAGCAAAGAGCGGGGCGGATCCTACGAGCAGTACTTC
. | . | TRBJ2-7 | TRBV7-8 | CASSSRSNQYGQYF | TGTGCCAGCAGCTCGCGGAGTAACCAGTACGGGCAGTACTTC
. | TRBD2 | TRBJ2-7 | TRBV3-1 | CASSRRAGGPDEQYF | TGTGCCAGCAGCCGGCGAGCGGGAGGGCCCGACGAGCAGTACTTC
few | . | TRBJ2-7 | TRBV9 | CASSVQGGGYEQYF | TGTGCCAGCAGCGTACAGGGAGGAGGCTACGAGCAGTACTTC
. | . | TRBJ1-5 | TRBV6-6 | CVSREQGDQPQHF | TGTGTCAGCAGAGAACAGGGAGATCAGCCCCAGCATTTT
few | . | TRBJ2-1 | TRBV28 | CASSSLPTVINEQFF | TGTGCCAGCAGTTCCCTACCGACAGTGATCAATGAGCAGTTCTTC
few | . | TRBJ2-3 | TRBV12-3/TRBV12-4 | CARTAGTDTQYF | TGTGCCAGAACCGCGGGGACAGATACGCAGTATTTT
. | TRBD2 | TRBJ2-3 | TRBV11-2 | CASSLVLAGGDTQYF | TGTGCCAGCAGCTTAGTTCTAGCGGGGGGGGATACGCAGTATTTT
. | TRBD2 | TRBJ2-1 | TRBV5-1 | CASSVGLAGGPDNEQFF | TGCGCCAGCAGCGTGGGACTAGCGGGAGGGCCGGATAATGAGCAGTTCTTC